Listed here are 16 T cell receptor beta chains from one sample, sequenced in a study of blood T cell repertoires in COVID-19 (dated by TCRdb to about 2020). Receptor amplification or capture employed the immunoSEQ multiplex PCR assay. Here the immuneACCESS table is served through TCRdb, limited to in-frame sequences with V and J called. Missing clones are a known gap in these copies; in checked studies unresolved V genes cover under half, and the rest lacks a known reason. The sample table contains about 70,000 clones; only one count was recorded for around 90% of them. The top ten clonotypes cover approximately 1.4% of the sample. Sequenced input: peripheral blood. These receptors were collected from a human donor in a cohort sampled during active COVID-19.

The CDR3 is CASSLTRGPDTQYF. The CDR3 nucleotides read TGTGCCAGCAGCTTAACCAGGGGTCCAGATACGCAGTATTTT. This sequence joins TRBV7-3 and TRBJ2-3, with D possibly matching TRBD1 (6 bases). In germline, CDR1 is SGHTA, CDR2 FQGTGA. The CDR3 loop spans 14 amino acids. V gave up 0 bases and J gave up 4 bases, with 8 bases separating them.

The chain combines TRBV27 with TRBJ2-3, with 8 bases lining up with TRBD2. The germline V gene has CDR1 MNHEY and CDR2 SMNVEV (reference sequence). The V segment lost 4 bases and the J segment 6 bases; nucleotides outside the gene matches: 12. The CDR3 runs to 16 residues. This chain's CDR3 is CASSSLAGGLGDTQYF. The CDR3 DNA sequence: TGTGCCAGCAGTTCCCTCGCGGGAGGCCTCGGTGATACGCAGTATTTT.

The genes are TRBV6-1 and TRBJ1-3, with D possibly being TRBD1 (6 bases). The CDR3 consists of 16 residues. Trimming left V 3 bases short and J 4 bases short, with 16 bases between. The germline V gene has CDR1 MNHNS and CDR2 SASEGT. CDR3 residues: CASSDNHRAAGNTIYF. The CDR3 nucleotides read TGTGCCAGCAGTGACAACCACAGGGCCGCCGGAAACACCATATATTTT.

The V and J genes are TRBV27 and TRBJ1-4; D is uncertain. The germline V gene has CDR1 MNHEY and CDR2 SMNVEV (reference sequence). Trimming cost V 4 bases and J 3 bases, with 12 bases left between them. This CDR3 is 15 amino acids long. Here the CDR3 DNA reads TGTGCCAGCAGTTCCACATGGAGGTCTAATGAAAAACTGTTTTTT. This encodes CASSSTWRSNEKLFF.

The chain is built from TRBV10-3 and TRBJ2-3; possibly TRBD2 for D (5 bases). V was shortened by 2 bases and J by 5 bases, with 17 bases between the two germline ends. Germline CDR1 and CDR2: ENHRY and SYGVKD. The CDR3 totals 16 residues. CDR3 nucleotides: TGTGCCATCAGTGAGAACAGAGGTAGCCGGGGAGATACGCAGTATTTT. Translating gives CAISENRGSRGDTQYF.

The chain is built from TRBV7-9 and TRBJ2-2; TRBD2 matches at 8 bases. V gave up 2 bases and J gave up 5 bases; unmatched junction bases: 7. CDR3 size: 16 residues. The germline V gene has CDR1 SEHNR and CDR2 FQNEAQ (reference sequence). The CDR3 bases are TGTGCCAGCAGCTTATGGGGAGCGGGAGTTACCGGGGAGCTGTTTTTT. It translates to CASSLWGAGVTGELFF.

CDR3 nucleotide sequence: TGTGCCAGCAGCTTAGCTAGCGGGCTCCAGACAGATACGCAGTATTTT. As protein: CASSLASGLQTDTQYF. The chain joins TRBV7-2 to TRBJ2-3; TRBD2 agrees at 7 bases. Germline V gene sequence: CDR1 SGHTA, CDR2 FQGNSA. CDR3 length: 16 amino acids. V gave up 0 bases and J gave up 3 bases; unmatched junction bases: 6.

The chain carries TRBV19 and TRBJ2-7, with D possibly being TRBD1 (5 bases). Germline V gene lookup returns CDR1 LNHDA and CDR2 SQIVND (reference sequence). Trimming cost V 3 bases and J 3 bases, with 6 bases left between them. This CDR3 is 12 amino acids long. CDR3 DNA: TGTGCCAGTAGTATGGACAACTACGAGCAGTACTTC. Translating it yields CASSMDNYEQYF.

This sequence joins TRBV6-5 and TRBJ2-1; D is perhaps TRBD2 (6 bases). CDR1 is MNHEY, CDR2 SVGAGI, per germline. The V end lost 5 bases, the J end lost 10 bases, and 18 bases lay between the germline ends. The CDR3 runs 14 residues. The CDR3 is CASSPRLEPDEQFF. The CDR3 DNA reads TGTGCCAGCAGTCCTCGACTAGAACCCGACGAGCAGTTCTTC.

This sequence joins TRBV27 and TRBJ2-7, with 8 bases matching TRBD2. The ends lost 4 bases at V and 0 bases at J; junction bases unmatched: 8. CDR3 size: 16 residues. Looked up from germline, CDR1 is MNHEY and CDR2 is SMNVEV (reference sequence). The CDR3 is CASSWGWSGSSYEQYV. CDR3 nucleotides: TGTGCCAGCAGTTGGGGGTGGAGCGGGAGCTCCTACGAGCAGTACGTC.

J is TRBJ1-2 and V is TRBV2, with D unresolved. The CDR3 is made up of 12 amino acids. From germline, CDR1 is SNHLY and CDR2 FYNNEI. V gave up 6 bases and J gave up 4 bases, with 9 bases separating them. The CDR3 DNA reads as TGTGCCAGCAGAACAGACGCCTATGGCTACACCTTC. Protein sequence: CASRTDAYGYTF.

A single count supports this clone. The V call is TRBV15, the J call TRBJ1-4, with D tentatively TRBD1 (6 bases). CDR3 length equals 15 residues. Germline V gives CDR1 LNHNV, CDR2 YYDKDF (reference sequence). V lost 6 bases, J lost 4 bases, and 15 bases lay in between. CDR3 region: CATRVPGHLNEKLFF. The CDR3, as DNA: TGTGCCACCAGAGTGCCGGGACACCTTAATGAAAAACTGTTTTTT.

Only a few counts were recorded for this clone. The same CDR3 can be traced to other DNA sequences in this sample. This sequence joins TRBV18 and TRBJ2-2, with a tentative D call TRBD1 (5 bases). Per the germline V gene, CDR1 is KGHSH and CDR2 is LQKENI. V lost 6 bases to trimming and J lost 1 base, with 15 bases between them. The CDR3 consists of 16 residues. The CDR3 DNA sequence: TGTGCCAGCTCCCCCAGGGCGCAGGGGAACACCGGGGAGCTGTTTTTT. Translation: CASSPRAQGNTGELFF.

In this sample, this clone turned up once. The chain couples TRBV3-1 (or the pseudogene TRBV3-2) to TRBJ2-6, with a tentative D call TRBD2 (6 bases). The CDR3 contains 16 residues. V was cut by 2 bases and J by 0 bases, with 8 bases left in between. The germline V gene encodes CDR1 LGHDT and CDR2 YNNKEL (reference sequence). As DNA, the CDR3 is TGTGCCAGCAGCCAATTGGGGGGCTCTGGGGCCAACGTCCTGACTTTC. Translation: CASSQLGGSGANVLTF.

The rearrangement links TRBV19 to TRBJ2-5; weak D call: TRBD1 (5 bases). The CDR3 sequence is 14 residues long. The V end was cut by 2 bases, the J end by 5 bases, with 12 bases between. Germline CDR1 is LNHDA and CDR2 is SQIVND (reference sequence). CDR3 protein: CASSIQAGYETQYF. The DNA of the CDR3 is TGTGCCAGTAGTATACAGGCAGGGTATGAGACCCAGTACTTC. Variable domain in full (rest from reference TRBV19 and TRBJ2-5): DGGITQSPKYLFRKEGQNVTLSCEQNLNHDAMYWYRQDPGQGLRLIYYSQIVNDFQKGDIAEGYSVSREKKESFPLTVTSAQKNPTAFYLCASSIQAGYETQYFGPGTRLLVL.

The CDR3 protein is CATSGGWDHNEQFF. DNA for the CDR3: TGTGCCACCTCAGGGGGTTGGGACCACAATGAGCAGTTCTTC. V gene TRBV25-1 combines with J gene TRBJ2-1; 7 bases fit TRBD1. The junction had 11 bases not matched to a gene; V was cut back by 10 bases and J by 5 bases. The CDR3 spans 14 residues. CDR1 MGHDK and CDR2 SYGVNS come from the germline V gene.